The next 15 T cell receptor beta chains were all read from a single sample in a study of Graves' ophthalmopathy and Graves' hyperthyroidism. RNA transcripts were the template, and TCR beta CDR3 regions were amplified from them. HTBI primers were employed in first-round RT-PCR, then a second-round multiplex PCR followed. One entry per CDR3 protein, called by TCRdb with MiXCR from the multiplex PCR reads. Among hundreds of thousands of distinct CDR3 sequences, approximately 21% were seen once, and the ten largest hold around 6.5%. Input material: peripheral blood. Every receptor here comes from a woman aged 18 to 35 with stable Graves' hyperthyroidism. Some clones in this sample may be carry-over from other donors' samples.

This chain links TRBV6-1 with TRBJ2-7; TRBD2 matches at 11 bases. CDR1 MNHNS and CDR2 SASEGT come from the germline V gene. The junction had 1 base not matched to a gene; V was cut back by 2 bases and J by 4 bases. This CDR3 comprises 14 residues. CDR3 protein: CASSEWTSGYEQYF. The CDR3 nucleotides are TGTGCCAGCAGTGAATGGACTAGCGGGTACGAGCAGTACTTC.

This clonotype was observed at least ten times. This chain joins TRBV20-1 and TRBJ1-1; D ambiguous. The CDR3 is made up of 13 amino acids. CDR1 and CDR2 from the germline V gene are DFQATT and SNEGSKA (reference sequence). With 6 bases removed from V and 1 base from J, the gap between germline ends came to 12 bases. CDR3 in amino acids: CSASPRENTEAFF. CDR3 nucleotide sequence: TGCAGTGCCAGCCCCCGGGAGAACACTGAAGCTTTCTTT.

This chain's CDR3 is CASNNPGTAGSYGYTF. The CDR3 region has the DNA TGTGCCAGCAACAATCCCGGGACAGCCGGATCCTATGGCTACACCTTC. The chain carries TRBV12-3 or TRBV12-4 and TRBJ1-2; 7 bases fit TRBD1. This CDR3 comprises 16 residues. V was pared by 7 bases and J by 4 bases, with 15 bases of the junction left unmatched.

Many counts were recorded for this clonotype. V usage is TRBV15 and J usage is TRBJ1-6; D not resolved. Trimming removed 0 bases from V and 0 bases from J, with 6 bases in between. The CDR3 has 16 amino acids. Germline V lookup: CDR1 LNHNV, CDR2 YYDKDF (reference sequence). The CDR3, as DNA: TGTGCCACCAGCAGAGATGAGAGCTCCTATAATTCACCCCTCCACTTT. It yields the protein CATSRDESSYNSPLHF. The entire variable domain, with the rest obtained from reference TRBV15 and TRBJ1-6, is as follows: DAMVIQNPRYQVTQFGKPVTLSCSQTLNHNVMYWYQQKSSQAPKLLFHYYDKDFNNEADTPDNFQSRRPNTSFCFLDIRSPGLGDTAMYLCATSRDESSYNSPLHFGNGTRLTVT.

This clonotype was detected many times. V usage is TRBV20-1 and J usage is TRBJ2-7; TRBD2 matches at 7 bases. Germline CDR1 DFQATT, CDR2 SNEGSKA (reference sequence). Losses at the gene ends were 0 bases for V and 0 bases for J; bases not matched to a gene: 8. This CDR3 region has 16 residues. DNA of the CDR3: TGCAGTGCTAGAGATTCGGGGGGTTCTCTCTCCTACGAGCAGTACTTC. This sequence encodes CSARDSGGSLSYEQYF.

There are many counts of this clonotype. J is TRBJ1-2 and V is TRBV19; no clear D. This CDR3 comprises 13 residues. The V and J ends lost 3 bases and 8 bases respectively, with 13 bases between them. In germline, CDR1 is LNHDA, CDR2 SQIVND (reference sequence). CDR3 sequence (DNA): TGTGCCAGTAGTATTCTCCTTTTTATGGGCTACACCTTC. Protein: CASSILLFMGYTF.

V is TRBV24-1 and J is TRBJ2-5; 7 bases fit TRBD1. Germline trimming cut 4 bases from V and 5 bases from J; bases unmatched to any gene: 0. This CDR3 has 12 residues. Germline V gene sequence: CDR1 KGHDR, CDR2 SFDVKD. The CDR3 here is CATSDRGETQYF. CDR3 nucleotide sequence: TGTGCCACCAGTGACAGGGGGGAGACCCAGTACTTC.

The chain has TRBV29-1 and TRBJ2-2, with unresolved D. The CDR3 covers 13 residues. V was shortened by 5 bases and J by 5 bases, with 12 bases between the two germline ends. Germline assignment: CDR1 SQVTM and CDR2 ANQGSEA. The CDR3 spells CSVQTQSTGELFF. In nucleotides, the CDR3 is TGCAGCGTTCAAACCCAGTCGACCGGGGAGCTGTTTTTT.

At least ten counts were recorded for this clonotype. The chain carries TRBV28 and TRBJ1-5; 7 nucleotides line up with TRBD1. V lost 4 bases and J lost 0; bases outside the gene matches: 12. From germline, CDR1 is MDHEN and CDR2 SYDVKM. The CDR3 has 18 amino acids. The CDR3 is CASSSGTAGFVSNQPQHF. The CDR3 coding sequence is TGTGCCAGCAGTTCCGGGACAGCGGGTTTCGTTAGCAATCAGCCCCAGCATTTT.

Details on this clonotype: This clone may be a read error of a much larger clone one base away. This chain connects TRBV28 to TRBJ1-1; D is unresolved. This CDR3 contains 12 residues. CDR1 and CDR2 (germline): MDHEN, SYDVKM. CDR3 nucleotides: TGTGCCAGCAGTCGCAGACGGACTGAAGCTTGCTTT. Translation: CASSRRRTEACF.

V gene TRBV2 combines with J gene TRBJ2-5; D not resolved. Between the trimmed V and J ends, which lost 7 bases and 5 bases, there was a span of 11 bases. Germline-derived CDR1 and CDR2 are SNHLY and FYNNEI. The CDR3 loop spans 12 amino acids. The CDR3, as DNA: TGTGCCAGCATCGACTCTTTGGAGACCCAGTACTTC. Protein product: CASIDSLETQYF.

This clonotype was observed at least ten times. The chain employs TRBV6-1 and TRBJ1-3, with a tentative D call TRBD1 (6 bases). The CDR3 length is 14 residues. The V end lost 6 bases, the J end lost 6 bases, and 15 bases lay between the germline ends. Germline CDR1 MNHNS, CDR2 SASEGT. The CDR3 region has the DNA TGTGCCAGCAGGCCTACAGGGTATGAAAACACCATATATTTT. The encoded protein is CASRPTGYENTIYF.

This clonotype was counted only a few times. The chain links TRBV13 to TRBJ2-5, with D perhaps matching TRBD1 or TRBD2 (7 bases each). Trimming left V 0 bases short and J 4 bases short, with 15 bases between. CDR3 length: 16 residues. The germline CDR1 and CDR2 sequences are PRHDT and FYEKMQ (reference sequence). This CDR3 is CASSLGQGEGGETQYF. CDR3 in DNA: TGTGCCAGCAGCTTAGGTCAGGGGGAGGGCGGAGAGACCCAGTACTTC.

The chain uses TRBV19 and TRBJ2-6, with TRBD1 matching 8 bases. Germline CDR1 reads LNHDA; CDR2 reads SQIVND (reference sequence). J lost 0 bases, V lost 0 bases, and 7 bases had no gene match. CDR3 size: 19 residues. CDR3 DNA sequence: TGTGCCAGTAGTATAGATGCTGACAGGGGAAGCTCTGGGGCCAACGTCCTGACTTTC. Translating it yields CASSIDADRGSSGANVLTF.

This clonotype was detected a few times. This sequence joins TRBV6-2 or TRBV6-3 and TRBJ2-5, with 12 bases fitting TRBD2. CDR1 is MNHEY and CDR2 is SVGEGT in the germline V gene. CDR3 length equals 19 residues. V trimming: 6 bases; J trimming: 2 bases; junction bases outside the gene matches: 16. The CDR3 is CASRTDRGTTSGRQETQYF. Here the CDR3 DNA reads TGTGCCAGCAGAACGGACAGGGGCACGACTAGCGGGAGACAAGAGACCCAGTACTTC.